These T cell receptor beta chains were read from a single sample in a study of blood T cells in healthy people across ages. A single record per CDR3 protein comes from TCRdb applying MiXCR to the 5' RACE reads. The sample lists roughly 800,000 distinct CDR3 sequences; more than 20% were seen once. These data were also filed under a second study, of T cells of mothers and their children.

Sequencing used blood. The receptors shown here come from a boy aged 10-17 years in good health. Both conserved end residues are part of each CDR3. A D gene is named only where the DNA matches it firmly. Size values are once, few and many counts, or a class for expanded clones, and some rows have none.

TRBJ2-1,TRBD1,TRBV15,few,CATSWGTGAGNEQFF,TGTGCCACCAGCTGGGGGACAGGGGCGGGCAATGAGCAGTTCTTC
TRBJ1-5,TRBD1,TRBV12-3/TRBV12-4,NA,CASSLALRQGNQPQHF,TGTGCCAGCAGTTTAGCGTTGAGACAGGGAAATCAGCCCCAGCATTTT
TRBJ1-6,NA,TRBV15,NA,CATSRVQDPTSPLHF,TGTGCCACCAGCAGAGTGCAGGATCCTACTTCACCCCTCCACTTT
TRBJ1-4,NA,TRBV20-1,NA,CSARDSNPRVAATNEKLFF,TGCAGTGCTAGAGATTCTAACCCCCGGGTGGCGGCAACTAATGAAAAACTGTTTTTT
TRBJ2-3,NA,TRBV5-1,NA,CASSFRSRDTQYF,TGCGCCAGCAGCTTCCGGTCACGGGATACGCAGTATTTT
TRBJ2-4,NA,TRBV6-6,few,CASSWVTIAKNIQYF,TGTGCCAGCAGTTGGGTAACTATAGCCAAAAACATTCAGTACTTC
TRBJ2-5,TRBD2,TRBV10-3,few,CATDSGSRETQYF,TGTGCCACGGATAGCGGGAGTCGAGAGACCCAGTACTTC
TRBJ2-1,TRBD1,TRBV20-1,NA,CSANLGGPYNEQFF,TGCAGTGCCAATCTAGGGGGCCCCTACAATGAGCAGTTCTTC
TRBJ2-3,TRBD2,TRBV11-2,NA,CASSFGRADTQYF,TGTGCCAGCAGCTTCGGGAGGGCGGATACGCAGTATTTT
TRBJ2-1,NA,TRBV29-1,NA,CSVPRDSSYNEQFF,TGCAGCGTACCCAGGGACTCCTCCTACAATGAGCAGTTCTTC
TRBJ2-1,NA,TRBV7-2,NA,CASSPAGSYNEQFF,TGTGCCAGCAGCCCGGCGGGCTCCTACAATGAGCAGTTCTTC
TRBJ1-4,NA,TRBV12-5,NA,CASGWTGDPGEKLFF,TGTGCTAGTGGTTGGACCGGGGACCCAGGGGAAAAACTGTTTTTT
TRBJ2-2,TRBD1,TRBV7-9,NA,CASSLRGQGATGELFF,TGTGCCAGCAGCTTAAGGGGACAGGGGGCGACCGGGGAGCTGTTTTTT
TRBJ2-1,TRBD2,TRBV24-1,NA,CATSERAGDRNEQFF,TGTGCCACCAGTGAGCGGGCGGGAGATCGCAATGAGCAGTTCTTC
TRBJ2-5,NA,TRBV7-2,NA,CASRPPGDVFGFF,TGTGCCAGCAGACCTCCGGGGGATGTGTTTGGGTTCTTC
TRBJ2-1,NA,TRBV7-2,few,CASSFRQTYNEQFF,TGTGCCAGCAGCTTTCGGCAAACCTACAATGAGCAGTTCTTC
TRBJ2-5,TRBD1,TRBV28,NA,CASSTDRGGQETQYF,TGTGCCAGCAGCACGGACAGGGGGGGCCAAGAGACCCAGTACTTC
TRBJ2-1,NA,TRBV7-6,few,CASSLYGKTLNNEQFF,TGTGCCAGCAGCTTATACGGGAAGACTTTGAACAATGAGCAGTTCTTC
TRBJ2-4,NA,TRBV7-8,NA,CASSLGGYQGGQYF,TGTGCCAGCAGCTTAGGGGGATATCAGGGAGGTCAGTACTTC
TRBJ1-2,NA,TRBV9,few,CASSPLGQNYGYTF,TGTGCCAGCAGCCCCCTCGGACAGAACTATGGCTACACCTTC
TRBJ2-3,NA,TRBV7-9,NA,CASLPSDTQYF,TGTGCCAGCCTCCCTTCTGATACGCAGTATTTT
TRBJ2-5,TRBD2,TRBV20-1,few,CSAIDVGGGQETQYF,TGCAGTGCTATTGATGTTGGCGGGGGCCAAGAGACCCAGTACTTC
TRBJ1-1,NA,TRBV20-1,few,CSDTAQIPSGAFF,TGCAGTGATACAGCTCAGATACCATCGGGGGCTTTCTTT
TRBJ2-5,NA,TRBV5-1,few,CASSSSGVAETQYF,TGCGCCAGCAGCTCGTCAGGGGTTGCGGAGACCCAGTACTTC
TRBJ1-4,NA,TRBV5-1,NA,CASSPEGGTNEKLFF,TGCGCCAGCAGCCCGGAAGGGGGAACTAATGAAAAACTGTTTTTT
TRBJ1-4,NA,TRBV12-3/TRBV12-4,few,CASNAQGDSEKLFF,TGTGCCAGCAATGCACAGGGAGATTCTGAAAAACTGTTTTTT
TRBJ2-1,NA,TRBV29-1,NA,CSVDGGTVNEQFF,TGCAGCGTTGATGGGGGGACAGTTAATGAGCAGTTCTTC
TRBJ1-4,NA,TRBV7-2,NA,CASSLVGRPPEKLFF,TGTGCCAGCAGCTTAGTGGGGCGGCCGCCTGAAAAACTGTTTTTT
TRBJ2-1,TRBD1,TRBV20-1,NA,CSASRGLVGEQFF,TGCAGTGCTAGTAGGGGGCTAGTTGGTGAGCAGTTCTTC
TRBJ1-2,NA,TRBV7-2,NA,CASSSRQAIYGYTF,TGTGCCAGCAGCTCGAGACAGGCAATCTATGGCTACACCTTC
TRBJ2-5,TRBD1,TRBV5-1,NA,CASSQGQALEETQYF,TGCGCCAGCAGCCAGGGACAGGCCCTAGAAGAGACCCAGTACTTC
TRBJ2-4,TRBD1,TRBV7-2,NA,CASSLGPGGNIQYF,TGTGCCAGCAGCTTAGGGCCAGGGGGCAACATTCAGTACTTC
TRBJ2-7,NA,TRBV3-1,once,CASSHPEQGITEQYF,TGTGCCAGCAGCCATCCGGAGCAGGGCATCACCGAGCAGTACTTC
TRBJ2-1,TRBD1,TRBV4-2,NA,CASSLQTGIYNEQFF,TGTGCCAGCAGCCTCCAGACAGGGATTTACAATGAGCAGTTCTTC
TRBJ2-7,NA,TRBV9,NA,CASSARLGAYEQYF,TGTGCCAGCAGCGCCCGTTTGGGGGCTTACGAGCAGTACTTC
TRBJ2-2,NA,TRBV20-1,NA,CSASHPLNTGELFF,TGCAGTGCTAGTCACCCTCTAAACACCGGGGAGCTGTTTTTT
TRBJ2-6,TRBD1,TRBV5-1,few,CASSSGQTTSGANVLTF,TGCGCCAGCAGCTCGGGACAGACAACCTCTGGGGCCAACGTCCTGACTTTC
TRBJ2-7,TRBD1,TRBV28,few,CASSSTGTGGGEQYF,TGTGCCAGCAGTTCGACCGGGACAGGGGGCGGCGAGCAGTACTTC